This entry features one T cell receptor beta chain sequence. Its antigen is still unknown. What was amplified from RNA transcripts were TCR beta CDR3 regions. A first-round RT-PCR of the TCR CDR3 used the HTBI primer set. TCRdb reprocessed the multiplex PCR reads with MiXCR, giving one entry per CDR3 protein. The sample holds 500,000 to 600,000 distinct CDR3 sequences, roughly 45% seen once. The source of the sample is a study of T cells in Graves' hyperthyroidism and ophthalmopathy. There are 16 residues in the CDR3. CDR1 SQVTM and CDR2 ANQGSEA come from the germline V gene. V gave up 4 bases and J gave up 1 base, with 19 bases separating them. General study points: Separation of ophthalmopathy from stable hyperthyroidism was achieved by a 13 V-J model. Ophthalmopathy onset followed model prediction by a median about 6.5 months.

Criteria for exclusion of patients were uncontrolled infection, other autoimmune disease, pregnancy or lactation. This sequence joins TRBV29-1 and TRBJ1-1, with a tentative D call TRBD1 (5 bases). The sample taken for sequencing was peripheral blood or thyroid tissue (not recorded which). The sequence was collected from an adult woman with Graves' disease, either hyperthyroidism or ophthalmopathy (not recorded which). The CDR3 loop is CSVASTRDGQNTEAFF. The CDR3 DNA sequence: TGCAGCGTTGCCAGCACTAGGGACGGGCAGAACACTGAAGCTTTCTTT.